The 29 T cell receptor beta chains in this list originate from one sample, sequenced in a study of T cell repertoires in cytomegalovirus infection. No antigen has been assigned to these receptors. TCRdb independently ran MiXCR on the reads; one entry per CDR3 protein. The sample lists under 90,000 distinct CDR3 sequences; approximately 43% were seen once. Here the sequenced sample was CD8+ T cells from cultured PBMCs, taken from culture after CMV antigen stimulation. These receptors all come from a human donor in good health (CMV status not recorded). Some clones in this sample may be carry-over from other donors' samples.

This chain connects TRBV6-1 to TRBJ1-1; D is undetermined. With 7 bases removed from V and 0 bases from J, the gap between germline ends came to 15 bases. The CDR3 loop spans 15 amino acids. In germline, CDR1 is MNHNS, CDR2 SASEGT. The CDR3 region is CASTEGPGMNTEAFF. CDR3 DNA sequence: TGTGCCAGCACCGAAGGCCCGGGGATGAACACTGAAGCTTTCTTT.

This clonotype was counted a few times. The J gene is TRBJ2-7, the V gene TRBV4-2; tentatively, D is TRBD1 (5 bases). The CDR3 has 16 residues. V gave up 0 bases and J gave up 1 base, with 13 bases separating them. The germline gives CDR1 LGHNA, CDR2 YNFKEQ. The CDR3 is CASSQDERGRSYEQYF. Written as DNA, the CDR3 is TGTGCCAGCAGCCAAGATGAAAGGGGCAGATCCTACGAGCAGTACTTC.

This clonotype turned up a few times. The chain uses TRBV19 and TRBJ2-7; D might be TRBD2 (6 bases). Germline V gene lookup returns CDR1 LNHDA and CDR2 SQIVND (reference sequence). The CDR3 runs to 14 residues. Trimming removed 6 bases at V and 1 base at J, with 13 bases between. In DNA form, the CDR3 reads TGTGCCAGTAGCCCGGGGCGGGGATCCTACGAGCAGTACTTC. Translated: CASSPGRGSYEQYF.

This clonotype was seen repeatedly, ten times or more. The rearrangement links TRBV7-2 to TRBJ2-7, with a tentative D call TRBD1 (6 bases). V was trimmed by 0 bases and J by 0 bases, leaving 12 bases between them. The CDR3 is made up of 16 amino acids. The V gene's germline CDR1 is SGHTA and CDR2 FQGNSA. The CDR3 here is CASSLAPTGYSYEQYF. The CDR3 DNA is TGTGCCAGCAGCTTAGCGCCAACAGGGTACTCCTACGAGCAGTACTTC.

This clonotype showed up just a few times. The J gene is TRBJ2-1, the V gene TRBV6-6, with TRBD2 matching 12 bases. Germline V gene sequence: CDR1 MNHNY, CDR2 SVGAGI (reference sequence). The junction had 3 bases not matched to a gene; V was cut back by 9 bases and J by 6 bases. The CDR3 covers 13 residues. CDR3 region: CASLAGGPNEQFF. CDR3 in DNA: TGTGCCAGTCTAGCGGGAGGGCCCAATGAGCAGTTCTTC.

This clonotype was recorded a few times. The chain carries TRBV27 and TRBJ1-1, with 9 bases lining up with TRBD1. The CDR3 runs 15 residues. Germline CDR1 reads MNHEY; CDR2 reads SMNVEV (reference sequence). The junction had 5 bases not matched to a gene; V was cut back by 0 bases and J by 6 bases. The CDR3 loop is CASSLSGTGPAEAFF. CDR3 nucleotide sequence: TGTGCCAGCAGTTTATCAGGGACAGGGCCAGCTGAAGCTTTCTTT.

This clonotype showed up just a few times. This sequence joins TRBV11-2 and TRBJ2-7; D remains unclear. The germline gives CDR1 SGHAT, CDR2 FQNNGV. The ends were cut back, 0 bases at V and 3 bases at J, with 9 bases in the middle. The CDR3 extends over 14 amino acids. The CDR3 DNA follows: TGTGCCAGCAGCTTAGATCTGGCATACTACGAGCAGTACTTC. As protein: CASSLDLAYYEQYF. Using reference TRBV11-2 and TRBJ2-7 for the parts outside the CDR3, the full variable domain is EAGVAQSPRYKIIEKRQSVAFWCNPISGHATLYWYQQILGQGPKLLIQFQNNGVVDDSQLPKDRFSAERLKGVDSTLKIQPAKLEDSAVYLCASSLDLAYYEQYFGPGTRLTVT.

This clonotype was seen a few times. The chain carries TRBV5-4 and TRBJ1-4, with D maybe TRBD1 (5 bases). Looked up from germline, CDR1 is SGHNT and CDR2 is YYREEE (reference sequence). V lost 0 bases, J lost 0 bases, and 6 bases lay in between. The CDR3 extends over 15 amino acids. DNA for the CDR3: TGTGCCAGCAGCTTGGGGGGCGCAACTAATGAAAAACTGTTTTTT. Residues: CASSLGGATNEKLFF. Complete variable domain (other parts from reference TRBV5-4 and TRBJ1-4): ETGVTQSPTHLIKTRGQQVTLRCSSQSGHNTVSWYQQALGQGPQFIFQYYREEENGRGNFPPRFSGLQFPNYSSELNVNALELDDSALYLCASSLGGATNEKLFFGSGTQLSVL.

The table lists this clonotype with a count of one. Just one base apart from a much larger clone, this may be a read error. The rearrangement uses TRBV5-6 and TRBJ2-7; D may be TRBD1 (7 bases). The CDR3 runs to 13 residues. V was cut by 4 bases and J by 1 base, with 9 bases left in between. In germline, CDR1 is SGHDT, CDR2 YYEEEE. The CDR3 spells CASSAGQSYEQYF. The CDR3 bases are TGTGCCAGCAGCGCGGGACAGTCCTACGAGCAGTACTTC.

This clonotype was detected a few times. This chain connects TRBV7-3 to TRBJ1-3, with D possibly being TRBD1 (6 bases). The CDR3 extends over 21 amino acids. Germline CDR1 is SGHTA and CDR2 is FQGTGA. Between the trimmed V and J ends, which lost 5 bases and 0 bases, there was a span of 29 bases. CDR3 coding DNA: TGTGCCAGCAGCCACCTACCCGAGCAGACAGGCGCACACTACTCTGGAAACACCATATATTTT. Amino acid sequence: CASSHLPEQTGAHYSGNTIYF.

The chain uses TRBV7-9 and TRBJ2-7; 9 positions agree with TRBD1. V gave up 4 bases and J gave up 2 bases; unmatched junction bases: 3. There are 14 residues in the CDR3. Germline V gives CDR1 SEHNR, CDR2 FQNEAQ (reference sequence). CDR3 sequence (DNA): TGTGCCAGCAGCTCCCGGACAGGGGCCTACGAGCAGTACTTC. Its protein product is CASSSRTGAYEQYF.

The CDR3 DNA is TGTGCCAGTGGAAGGGCGAACCACAATCAGCCCCAGCATTTT. Translated, it gives CASGRANHNQPQHF. The rearrangement uses TRBV19 and TRBJ1-5, with D hard to call. The CDR3 covers 14 residues. The V gene lost 8 bases and the J gene lost 3 bases, with 14 bases spanning the gap. Germline V gene sequence: CDR1 LNHDA, CDR2 SQIVND (reference sequence).

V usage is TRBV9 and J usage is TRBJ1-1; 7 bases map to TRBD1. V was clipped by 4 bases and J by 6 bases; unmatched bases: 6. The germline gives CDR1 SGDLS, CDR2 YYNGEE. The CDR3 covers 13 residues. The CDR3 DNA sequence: TGTGCCAGCAGCCCCAAGGGGGCCGCTGAAGCTTTCTTT. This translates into CASSPKGAAEAFF.

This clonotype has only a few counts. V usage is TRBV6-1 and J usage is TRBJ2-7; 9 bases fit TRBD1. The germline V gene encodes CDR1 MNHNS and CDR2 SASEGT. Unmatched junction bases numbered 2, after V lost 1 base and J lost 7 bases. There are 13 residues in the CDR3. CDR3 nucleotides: TGTGCCAGCAGTGAAGTACAGGGGGCGGAGCAGTACTTC. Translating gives CASSEVQGAEQYF.

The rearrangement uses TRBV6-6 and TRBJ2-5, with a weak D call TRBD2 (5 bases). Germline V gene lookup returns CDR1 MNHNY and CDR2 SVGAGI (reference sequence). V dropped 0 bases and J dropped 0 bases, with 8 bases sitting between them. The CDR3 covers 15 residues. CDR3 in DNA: TGTGCCAGCAGTTACTCGATCGGGGACCAAGAGACCCAGTACTTC. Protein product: CASSYSIGDQETQYF.

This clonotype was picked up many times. Here the CDR3 reads CASSLAAVGPLYEQYF. Written as DNA, the CDR3 is TGTGCCAGCAGCTTAGCCGCGGTAGGCCCCCTCTACGAGCAGTACTTC. The chain uses TRBV11-2 and TRBJ2-7; D gene uncertain. Trimming pared 1 base from V and 3 bases from J, leaving 16 bases between. The CDR3 runs 16 residues. In germline, CDR1 is SGHAT, CDR2 FQNNGV.

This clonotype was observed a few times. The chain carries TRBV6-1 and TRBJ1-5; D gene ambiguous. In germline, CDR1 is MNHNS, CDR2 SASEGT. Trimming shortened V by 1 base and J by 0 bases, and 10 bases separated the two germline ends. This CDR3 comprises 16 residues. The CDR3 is CASSEEAVLSNQPQHF. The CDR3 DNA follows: TGTGCCAGCAGTGAAGAGGCCGTCCTTAGCAATCAGCCCCAGCATTTT.

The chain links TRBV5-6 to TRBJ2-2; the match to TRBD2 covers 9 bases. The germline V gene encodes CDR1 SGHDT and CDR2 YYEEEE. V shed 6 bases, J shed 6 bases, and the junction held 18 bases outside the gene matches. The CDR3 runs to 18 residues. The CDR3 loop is CASTLPAGRGGEAGELFF. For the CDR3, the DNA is TGTGCCAGCACCCTCCCCGCGGGGCGGGGGGGCGAGGCCGGGGAGCTGTTTTTT.

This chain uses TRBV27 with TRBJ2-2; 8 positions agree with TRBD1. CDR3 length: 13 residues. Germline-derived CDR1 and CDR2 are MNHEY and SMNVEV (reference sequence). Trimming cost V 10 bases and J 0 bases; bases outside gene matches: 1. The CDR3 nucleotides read TGTGCCACGACAGGGGCGAACACCGGGGAGCTGTTTTTT. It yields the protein CATTGANTGELFF.

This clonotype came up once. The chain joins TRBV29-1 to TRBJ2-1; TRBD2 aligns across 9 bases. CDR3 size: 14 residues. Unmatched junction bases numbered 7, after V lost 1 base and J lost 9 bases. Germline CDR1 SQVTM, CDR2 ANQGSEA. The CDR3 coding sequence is TGCAGCGTTGAAGGTAGCGGGAGATATCTTGAGCAGTTCTTC. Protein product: CSVEGSGRYLEQFF.

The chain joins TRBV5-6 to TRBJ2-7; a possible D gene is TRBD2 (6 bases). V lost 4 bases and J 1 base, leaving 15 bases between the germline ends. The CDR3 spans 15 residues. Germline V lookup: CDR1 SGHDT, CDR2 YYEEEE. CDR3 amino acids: CASSSAGGLSYEQYF. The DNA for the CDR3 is TGTGCCAGCAGCAGCGCTGGGGGGTTGTCCTACGAGCAGTACTTC.

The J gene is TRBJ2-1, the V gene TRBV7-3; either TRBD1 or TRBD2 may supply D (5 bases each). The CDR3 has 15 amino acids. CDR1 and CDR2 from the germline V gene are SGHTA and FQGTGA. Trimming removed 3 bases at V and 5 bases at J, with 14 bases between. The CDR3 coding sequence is TGTGCCAGCAGCTTCGGGGCGGGCAGGGACAATGAGCAGTTCTTC. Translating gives CASSFGAGRDNEQFF.

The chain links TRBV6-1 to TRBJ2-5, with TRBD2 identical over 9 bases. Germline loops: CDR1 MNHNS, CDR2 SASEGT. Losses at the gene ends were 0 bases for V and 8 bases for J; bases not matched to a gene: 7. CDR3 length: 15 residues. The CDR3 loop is CASSEAPVSGRTQYF. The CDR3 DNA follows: TGTGCCAGCAGTGAAGCGCCTGTTAGCGGGAGAACCCAGTACTTC.

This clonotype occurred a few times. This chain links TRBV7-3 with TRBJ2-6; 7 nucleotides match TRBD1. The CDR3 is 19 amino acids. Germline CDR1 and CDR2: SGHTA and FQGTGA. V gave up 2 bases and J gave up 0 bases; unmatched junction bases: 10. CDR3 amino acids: CASSLALQGPSSGANVLTF. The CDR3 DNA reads TGTGCCAGCAGCTTAGCCCTACAGGGGCCGAGCTCTGGGGCCAACGTCCTGACTTTC.

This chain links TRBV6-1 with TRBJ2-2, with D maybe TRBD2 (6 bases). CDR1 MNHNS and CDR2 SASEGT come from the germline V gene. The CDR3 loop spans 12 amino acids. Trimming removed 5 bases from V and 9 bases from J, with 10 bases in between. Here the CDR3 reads CASSQEGRELFF. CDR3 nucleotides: TGTGCCAGCAGTCAGGAGGGGAGGGAGCTGTTTTTT.

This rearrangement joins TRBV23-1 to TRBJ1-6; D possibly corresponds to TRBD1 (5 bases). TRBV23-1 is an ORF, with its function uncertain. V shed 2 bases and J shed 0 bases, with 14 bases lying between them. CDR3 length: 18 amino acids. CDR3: CASSQGGAQGSYNSPLHF. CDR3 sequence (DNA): TGCGCCAGCAGTCAAGGAGGGGCGCAGGGCTCCTATAATTCACCCCTCCACTTT.

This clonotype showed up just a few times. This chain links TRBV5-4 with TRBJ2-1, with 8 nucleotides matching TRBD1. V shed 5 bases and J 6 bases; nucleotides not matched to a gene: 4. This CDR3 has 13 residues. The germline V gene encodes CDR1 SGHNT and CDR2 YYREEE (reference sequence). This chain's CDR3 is CASRWTGTNEQFF. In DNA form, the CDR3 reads TGTGCCAGCAGATGGACAGGGACCAATGAGCAGTTCTTC.

The CDR3: CASSYAANYGYTF. The CDR3 DNA follows: TGTGCCAGCAGTTACGCCGCTAACTATGGCTACACCTTC. This chain connects TRBV6-2 or TRBV6-3 to TRBJ1-2, with D unclear. The V gene's germline CDR1 is MNHEY and CDR2 SVGEGT. The CDR3 spans 13 residues. The germline V and J ends were trimmed by 2 bases and 0 bases, with 4 bases remaining between them.

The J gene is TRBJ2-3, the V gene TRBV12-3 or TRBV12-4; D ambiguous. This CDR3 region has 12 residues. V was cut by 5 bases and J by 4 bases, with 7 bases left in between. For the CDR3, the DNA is TGTGCCAGCAGTGAACTACCAGATACGCAGTATTTT. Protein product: CASSELPDTQYF.